This TCR beta chain was sequenced in a study of beta chain features in type 1 diabetes. Study-wide context: Healthy donors, compared against patients, showed similar age, gender and cell yields. Study-level results: In all four CD4+ subsets, TCRB CDR3 length was significantly, moderately reduced in type 1 diabetes.

About this clone: Its specificity is not known.

There are 11 residues in the CDR3. Deletions cut 5 bases from V and 6 bases from J, with 8 bases between. From germline, CDR1 is SGHTA and CDR2 FQGNSA. Expressed TCRB transcripts were sequenced because the entire RNA isolate underwent reverse transcription. The table came from immunoSEQ multiplex PCR; TCRdb's copy has only in-frame clones and leaves some out. Of over 300,000 clones in the sample, around 9.7% were seen once. Sequenced: central memory CD4+ T cells from blood. This chain joins TRBV7-2 and TRBJ2-7; D not resolved. The sequence was collected from a man aged 25-40 years with type 1 diabetes. CDR3 nucleotide sequence: TGTGCCAGCAGCCTTGAGAGCGAGCAGTACTTC. Its protein is CASSLESEQYF. Variable domain in full (rest from reference TRBV7-2 and TRBJ2-7): GAGVSQSPSNKVTEKGKDVELRCDPISGHTALYWYRQSLGQGLEFLIYFQGNSAPDKSGLPSDRFSAERTGGSVSTLTIQRTQQEDSAVYLCASSLESEQYFGPGTRLTVT.